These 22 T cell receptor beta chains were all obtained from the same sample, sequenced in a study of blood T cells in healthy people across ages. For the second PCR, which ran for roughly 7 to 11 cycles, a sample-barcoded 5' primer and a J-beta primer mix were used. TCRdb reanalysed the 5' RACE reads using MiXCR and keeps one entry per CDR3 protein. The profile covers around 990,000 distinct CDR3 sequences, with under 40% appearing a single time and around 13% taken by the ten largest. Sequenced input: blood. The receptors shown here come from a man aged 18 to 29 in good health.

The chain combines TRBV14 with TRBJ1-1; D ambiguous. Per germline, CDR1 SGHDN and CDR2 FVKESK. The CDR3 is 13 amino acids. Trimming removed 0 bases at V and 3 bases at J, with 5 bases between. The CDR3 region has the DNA TGTGCCAGCAGCCAAGATCTGGACACTGAAGCTTTCTTT. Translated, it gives CASSQDLDTEAFF.

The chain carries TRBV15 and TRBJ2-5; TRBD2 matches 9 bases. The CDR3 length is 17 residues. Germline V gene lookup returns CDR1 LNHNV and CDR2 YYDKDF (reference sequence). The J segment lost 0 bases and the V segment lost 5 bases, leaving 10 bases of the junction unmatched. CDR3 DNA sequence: TGTGCCACCAGCGCCCTTTCCACTAGCGGGTACCAAGAGACCCAGTACTTC. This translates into CATSALSTSGYQETQYF.

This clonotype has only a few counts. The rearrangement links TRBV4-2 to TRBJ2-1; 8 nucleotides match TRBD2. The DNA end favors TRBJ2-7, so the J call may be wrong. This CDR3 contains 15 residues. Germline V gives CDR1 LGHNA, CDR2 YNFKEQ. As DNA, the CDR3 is TGTGCCAGCAGCCCGGGGGGGCGTTCCTACAATGAGCAGTACTTC. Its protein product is CASSPGGRSYNEQYF.

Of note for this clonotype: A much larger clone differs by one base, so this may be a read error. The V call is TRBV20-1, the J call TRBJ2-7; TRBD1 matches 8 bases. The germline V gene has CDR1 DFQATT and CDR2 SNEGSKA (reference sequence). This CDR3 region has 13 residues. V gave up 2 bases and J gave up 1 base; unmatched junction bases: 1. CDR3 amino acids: CSARTGGSYEQYF. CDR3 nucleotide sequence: TGCAGTGCTAGAACAGGGGGATCCTACGAGCAGTACTTC.

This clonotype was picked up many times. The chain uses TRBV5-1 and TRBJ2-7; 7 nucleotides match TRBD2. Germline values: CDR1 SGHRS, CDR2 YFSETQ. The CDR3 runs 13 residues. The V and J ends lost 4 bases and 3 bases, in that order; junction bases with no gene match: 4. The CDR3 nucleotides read TGCGCCAGCAGCCCGCGGGAGAACTACGAGCAGTACTTC. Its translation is CASSPRENYEQYF.

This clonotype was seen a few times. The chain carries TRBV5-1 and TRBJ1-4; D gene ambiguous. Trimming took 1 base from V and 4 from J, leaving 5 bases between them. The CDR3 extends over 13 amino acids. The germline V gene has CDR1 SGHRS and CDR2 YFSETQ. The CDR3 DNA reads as TGCGCCAGCAGCTTGAAGGATAATGAAAAACTGTTTTTT. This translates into CASSLKDNEKLFF. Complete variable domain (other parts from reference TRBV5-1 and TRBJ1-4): KAGVTQTPRYLIKTRGQQVTLSCSPISGHRSVSWYQQTPGQGLQFLFEYFSETQRNKGNFPGRFSGRQFSNSRSEMNVSTLELGDSALYLCASSLKDNEKLFFGSGTQLSVL.

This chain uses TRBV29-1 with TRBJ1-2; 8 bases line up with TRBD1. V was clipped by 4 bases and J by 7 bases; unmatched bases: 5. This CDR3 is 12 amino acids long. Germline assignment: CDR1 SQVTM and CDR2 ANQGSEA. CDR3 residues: CSVVQGASGYTF. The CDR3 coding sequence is TGCAGCGTTGTCCAGGGGGCAAGTGGCTACACCTTC. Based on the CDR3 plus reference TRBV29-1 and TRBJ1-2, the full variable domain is SAVISQKPSRDICQRGTSLTIQCQVDSQVTMMFWYRQQPGQSLTLIATANQGSEATYESGFVIDKFPISRPNLTFSTLTVSNMSPEDSSIYLCSVVQGASGYTFGSGTRLTVV.

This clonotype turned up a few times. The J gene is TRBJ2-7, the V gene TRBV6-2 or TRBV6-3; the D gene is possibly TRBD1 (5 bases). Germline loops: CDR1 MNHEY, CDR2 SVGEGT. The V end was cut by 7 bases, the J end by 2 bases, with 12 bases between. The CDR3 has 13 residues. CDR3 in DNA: TGTGCCAGCACTACGGACACAGCCTACGAGCAGTACTTC. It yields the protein CASTTDTAYEQYF.

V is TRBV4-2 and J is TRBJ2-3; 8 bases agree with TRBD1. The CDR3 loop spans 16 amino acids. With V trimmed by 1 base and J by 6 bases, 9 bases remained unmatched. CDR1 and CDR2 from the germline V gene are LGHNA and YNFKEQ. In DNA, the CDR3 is TGTGCCAGCAGCCAAGTCGCCCAGGGGGCTCGTGATACGCAGTATTTT. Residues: CASSQVAQGARDTQYF.

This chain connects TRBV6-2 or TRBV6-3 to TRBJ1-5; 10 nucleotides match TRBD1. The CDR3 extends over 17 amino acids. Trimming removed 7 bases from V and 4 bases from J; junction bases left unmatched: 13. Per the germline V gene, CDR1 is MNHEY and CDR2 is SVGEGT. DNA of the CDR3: TGTGCCAGCACCCGCAGGGGGACAGGGGCCTTAAATCAGCCCCAGCATTTT. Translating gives CASTRRGTGALNQPQHF.

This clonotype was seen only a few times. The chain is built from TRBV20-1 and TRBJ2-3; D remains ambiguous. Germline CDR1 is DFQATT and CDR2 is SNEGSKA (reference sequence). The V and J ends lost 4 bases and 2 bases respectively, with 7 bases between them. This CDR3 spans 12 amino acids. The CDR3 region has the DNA TGCAGTGCTAACGCGGACACAGATACGCAGTATTTT. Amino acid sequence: CSANADTDTQYF.

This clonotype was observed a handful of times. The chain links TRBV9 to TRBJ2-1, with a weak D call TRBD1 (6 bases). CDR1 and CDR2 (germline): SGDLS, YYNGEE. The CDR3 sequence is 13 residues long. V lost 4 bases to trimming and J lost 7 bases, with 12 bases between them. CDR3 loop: CASSPSGQNEQFF. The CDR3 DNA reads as TGTGCCAGCAGCCCCTCGGGACAAAATGAGCAGTTCTTC. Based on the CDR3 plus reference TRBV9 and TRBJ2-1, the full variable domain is DSGVTQTPKHLITATGQRVTLRCSPRSGDLSVYWYQQSLDQGLQFLIQYYNGEERAKGNILERFSAQQFPDLHSELNLSSLELGDSALYFCASSPSGQNEQFFGPGTRLTVL.

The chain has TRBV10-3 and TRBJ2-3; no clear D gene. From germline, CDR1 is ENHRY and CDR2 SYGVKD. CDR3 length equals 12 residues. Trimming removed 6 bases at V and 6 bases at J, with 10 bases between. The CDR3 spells CAIRSEGDTQYF. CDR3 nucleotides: TGTGCCATCAGGTCTGAAGGGGATACGCAGTATTTT.

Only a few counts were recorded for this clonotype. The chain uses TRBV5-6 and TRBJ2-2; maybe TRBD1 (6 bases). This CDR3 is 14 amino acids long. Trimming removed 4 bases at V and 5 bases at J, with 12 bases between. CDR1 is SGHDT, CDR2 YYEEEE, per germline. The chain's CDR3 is CASSVDSLTGELFF. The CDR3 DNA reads TGTGCCAGCAGCGTGGACAGCTTGACCGGGGAGCTGTTTTTT.

The chain's CDR3 is CSVELGHAQHF. CDR3 in DNA: TGCAGCGTTGAGTTGGGACATGCCCAGCATTTT. V usage is TRBV29-1 and J usage is TRBJ1-5; possible D gene TRBD1, 6 bases. CDR1 and CDR2 (germline): SQVTM, ANQGSEA. Trimming removed 3 bases from V and 11 bases from J, with 11 bases in between. This CDR3 region has 11 residues. The whole variable domain, remainder taken from reference TRBV29-1 and TRBJ1-5, is SAVISQKPSRDICQRGTSLTIQCQVDSQVTMMFWYRQQPGQSLTLIATANQGSEATYESGFVIDKFPISRPNLTFSTLTVSNMSPEDSSIYLCSVELGHAQHFGDGTRLSIL.

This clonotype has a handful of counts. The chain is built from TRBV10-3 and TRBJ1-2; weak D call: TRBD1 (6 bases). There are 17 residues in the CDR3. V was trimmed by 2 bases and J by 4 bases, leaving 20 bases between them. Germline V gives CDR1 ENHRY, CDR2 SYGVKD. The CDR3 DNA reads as TGTGCCATCAGTGAGCAAGGCCAGGACAGCCCCCCCTATGGCTACACCTTC. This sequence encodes CAISEQGQDSPPYGYTF.

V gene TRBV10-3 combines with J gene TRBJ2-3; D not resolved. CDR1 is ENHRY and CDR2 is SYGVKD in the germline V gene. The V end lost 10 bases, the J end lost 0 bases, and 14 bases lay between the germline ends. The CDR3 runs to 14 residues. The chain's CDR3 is CATTPDKSTDTQYF. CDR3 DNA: TGTGCCACCACCCCGGATAAGAGCACAGATACGCAGTATTTT.

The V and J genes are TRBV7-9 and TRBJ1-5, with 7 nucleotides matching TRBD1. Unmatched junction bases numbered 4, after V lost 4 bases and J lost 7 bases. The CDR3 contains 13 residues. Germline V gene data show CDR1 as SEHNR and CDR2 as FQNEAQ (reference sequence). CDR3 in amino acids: CASSWGTEQPQHF. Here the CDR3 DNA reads TGTGCCAGCAGCTGGGGGACAGAACAGCCCCAGCATTTT.

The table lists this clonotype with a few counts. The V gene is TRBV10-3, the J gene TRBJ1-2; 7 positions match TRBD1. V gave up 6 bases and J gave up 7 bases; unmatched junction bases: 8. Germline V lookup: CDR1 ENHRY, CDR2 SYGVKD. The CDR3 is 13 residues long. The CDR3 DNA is TGTGCCATCAGAGGGACAGTCCAGAGTGGCTACACCTTC. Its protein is CAIRGTVQSGYTF.

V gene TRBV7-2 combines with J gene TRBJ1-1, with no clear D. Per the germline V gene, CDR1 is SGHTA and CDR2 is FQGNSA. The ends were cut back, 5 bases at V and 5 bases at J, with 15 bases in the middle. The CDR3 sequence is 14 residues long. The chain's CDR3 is CASSHPYLGTEAFF. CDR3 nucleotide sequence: TGTGCCAGCAGCCATCCCTATTTGGGGACTGAAGCTTTCTTT.

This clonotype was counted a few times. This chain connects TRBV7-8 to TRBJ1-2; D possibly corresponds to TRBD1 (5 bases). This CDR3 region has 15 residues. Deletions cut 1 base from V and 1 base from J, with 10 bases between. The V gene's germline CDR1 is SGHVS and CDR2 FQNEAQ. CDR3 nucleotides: TGTGCCAGCAGCTTAGGGGGGGAGGTTAACTATGGCTACACCTTC. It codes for CASSLGGEVNYGYTF.

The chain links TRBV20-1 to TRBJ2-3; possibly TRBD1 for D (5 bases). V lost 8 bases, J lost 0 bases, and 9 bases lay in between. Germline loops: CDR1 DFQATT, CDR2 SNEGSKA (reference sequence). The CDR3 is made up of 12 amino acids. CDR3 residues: CSSRASTDTQYF. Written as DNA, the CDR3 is TGCAGTTCCAGGGCCAGCACAGATACGCAGTATTTT.